What follows are 15 T cell receptor beta chains derived from one specimen sequenced in a study of OX40 agonist ivuxolimab in advanced cancers. Generated by immunoSEQ multiplex PCR, the TCRdb table keeps only in-frame clones and is missing some. The data contain around 79,000 clones, under 95% of them seen just once; the ten biggest clones take up roughly a tenth. Specimen: CD4+ or CD8+ T cells sorted from blood, collected in a trial of the OX40 agonist ivuxolimab. These receptors came from an adult with an advanced solid tumor such as melanoma, head and neck, liver or kidney cancer.

The CDR3 DNA follows: TGTGCCAGCAGCTTGGTTCCGGGGTCTGGAAACACCATATATTTT. Residues: CASSLVPGSGNTIYF. The chain uses TRBV5-6 and TRBJ1-3; D uncertain. The CDR3 covers 15 residues. V lost 0 bases and J 1 base, leaving 8 bases between the germline ends. Germline V gives CDR1 SGHDT, CDR2 YYEEEE.

The chain has TRBV10-2 and TRBJ2-5, with TRBD1 matching 7 bases. V gave up 1 base and J gave up 3 bases; unmatched junction bases: 5. The CDR3 sequence is 15 residues long. Germline lookup yields CDR1 WSHSY and CDR2 SAAADI. The CDR3 nucleotides read TGCGCCAGCAGTGAGTGGACAGGAGGAAAAGAGACCCAGTACTTC. This encodes CASSEWTGGKETQYF.

The V gene is TRBV4-1, the J gene TRBJ2-1; D is perhaps TRBD2 (5 bases). Trimming stripped 0 bases from V and 7 bases from J, with 19 bases between. Germline V CDR1 and CDR2: MGHRA, YSYEKL. This CDR3 is built from 17 residues. The CDR3 DNA follows: TGCGCCAGCAGCCAAGAAGCCCCGGCGGGCATGATGAATGAGCAGTTCTTC. Encoded protein: CASSQEAPAGMMNEQFF.

This chain connects TRBV11-2 to TRBJ1-1, with D tentatively TRBD1 (5 bases). Trimming removed 7 bases from V and 7 bases from J, with 22 bases in between. The V gene's germline CDR1 is SGHAT and CDR2 FQNNGV. CDR3 length: 15 amino acids. CDR3 loop: CASTRGATERGEAFF. The CDR3 DNA follows: TGTGCCAGCACCAGAGGGGCTACGGAGCGGGGTGAAGCTTTCTTT.

The V gene is TRBV5-5, the J gene TRBJ2-7, with D maybe TRBD1 (5 bases). V was pared by 2 bases and J by 3 bases, with 9 bases between. The CDR3 is 13 residues long. Germline V gene lookup returns CDR1 SGHKS and CDR2 YYEKEE (reference sequence). CDR3 in amino acids: CASSLSGFYEQYF. CDR3 nucleotides: TGTGCCAGCAGCTTATCAGGGTTCTACGAGCAGTACTTC.

The V call is TRBV21-1, the J call TRBJ2-2. TRBV21-1 is termed a pseudogene. The CDR3 sequence is 13 residues long. CDR3 sequence reads: CASSLKAAGELFF. The CDR3, as DNA: TGTGCCAGCAGCTTAAAGGCTGCCGGGGAGCTGTTTTTT.

The CDR3 loop reads CSVGFGTPRGTEAFF. Here the CDR3 DNA reads TGCAGCGTTGGGTTCGGGACACCCAGGGGAACTGAAGCTTTCTTT. V and J are TRBV29-1 and TRBJ1-1; TRBD1 might be the D (6 bases). The CDR3 has 15 amino acids. In germline, CDR1 is SQVTM, CDR2 ANQGSEA. V lost 4 bases to trimming and J lost 5 bases, with 20 bases between them.

This sequence joins TRBV4-3 and TRBJ1-1; no clear D. V shed 1 base and J shed 2 bases, with 14 bases lying between them. This CDR3 has 16 residues. Germline-derived CDR1 and CDR2 are LGHNA and YSLEER. CDR3 sequence (DNA): TGCGCCAGCAGCCAAGGACCCGGATTCAGCAACACTGAAGCTTTCTTT. Protein sequence: CASSQGPGFSNTEAFF.

The gene calls are TRBV5-1 and TRBJ2-1; TRBD2 matches at 15 bases. Germline V lookup: CDR1 SGHRS, CDR2 YFSETQ. The CDR3 covers 16 residues. J lost 7 bases, V lost 4 bases, and 6 bases had no gene match. CDR3 nucleotide sequence: TGCGCCAGCAGCGCCCTCGGACTAGCGGGGGGGAATGAGCAGTTCTTC. The encoded protein is CASSALGLAGGNEQFF. The full variable domain, rest sourced from reference TRBV5-1 and TRBJ2-1, is KAGVTQTPRYLIKTRGQQVTLSCSPISGHRSVSWYQQTPGQGLQFLFEYFSETQRNKGNFPGRFSGRQFSNSRSEMNVSTLELGDSALYLCASSALGLAGGNEQFFGPGTRLTVL.

J is TRBJ2-1 and V is TRBV5-6, with TRBD2 matching 11 bases. J was trimmed by 3 bases and V by 4 bases; bases with no gene match: 9. The CDR3 has 17 residues. Germline V gene lookup returns CDR1 SGHDT and CDR2 YYEEEE. CDR3 loop: CASSEIAGGPGYNEQFF. The CDR3 nucleotides are TGTGCCAGCAGCGAGATAGCGGGGGGGCCGGGCTACAATGAGCAGTTCTTC.

About this clone: Other DNA sequences in this sample translate to the same CDR3. CDR3 sequence (DNA): TGTGCCAGCAGTTTATCGGGGGGAAACTATGGCTACACCTTC. Translating gives CASSLSGGNYGYTF. The chain joins TRBV27 to TRBJ1-2, with a weak D call TRBD1 (5 bases). Looked up from germline, CDR1 is MNHEY and CDR2 is SMNVEV (reference sequence). V shed 0 bases and J shed 2 bases, with 7 bases lying between them. CDR3 length: 14 residues.

In regard to this clone: Other nucleotide sequences from this sample produce the same CDR3. The V call is TRBV9, the J call TRBJ2-7; 7 nucleotides line up with TRBD2. The V gene end was trimmed by 0 bases and the J gene end by 0 bases; junction bases not matched to a gene: 3. The V gene's germline CDR1 is SGDLS and CDR2 YYNGEE. The CDR3 runs 15 residues. The CDR3 sequence is CASSVDGGSSYEQYF. For the CDR3, the DNA is TGTGCCAGCAGCGTAGACGGGGGGAGCTCCTACGAGCAGTACTTC.

The chain couples TRBV11-2 to TRBJ2-7; D ambiguous. Trimming took 1 base from V and 1 from J, leaving 5 bases between them. Looked up from germline, CDR1 is SGHAT and CDR2 is FQNNGV. This CDR3 contains 13 residues. In nucleotides, the CDR3 is TGTGCCAGCAGCTTAGTGGATTCCTACGAGCAGTACTTC. Its protein is CASSLVDSYEQYF. The variable domain in full, with the rest retrieved from reference TRBV11-2 and TRBJ2-7, is EAGVAQSPRYKIIEKRQSVAFWCNPISGHATLYWYQQILGQGPKLLIQFQNNGVVDDSQLPKDRFSAERLKGVDSTLKIQPAKLEDSAVYLCASSLVDSYEQYFGPGTRLTVT.

The genes are TRBV9 and TRBJ1-1; TRBD1 might be the D (6 bases). CDR3 size: 17 residues. V lost 0 bases and J 3 bases, leaving 18 bases between the germline ends. Germline V gene sequence: CDR1 SGDLS, CDR2 YYNGEE. The CDR3 region is CASSVGEYREEDTEAFF. The DNA for the CDR3 is TGTGCCAGCAGCGTAGGGGAGTACAGGGAAGAGGACACTGAAGCTTTCTTT.

In DNA, the CDR3 is TGTGCCAGCCGACAGGGGAACACTGAAGCTTTCTTT. As protein: CASRQGNTEAFF. The rearrangement joins TRBV5-5 to TRBJ1-1; 7 nucleotides match TRBD1. After removal of 7 bases from V and 1 base from J, the junction contained 1 base not matched to a gene. Germline loops: CDR1 SGHKS, CDR2 YYEKEE (reference sequence). The CDR3 contains 12 residues.